Each of the 10 T cell receptor beta chains below was sequenced from the same sample in a study of T cell responses to AZD1222 COVID-19 vaccine. Clones were sequenced by immunoSEQ multiplex PCR, and TCRdb holds only the in-frame ones, with some missing. The data hold 90,000 to 100,000 clones, with around 84% observed a single time. The specimen comprised peripheral blood, sampled 28 days after the second AZD1222 dose. These receptors originate from an adult who received the AZD1222 COVID-19 vaccine.

This chain links TRBV10-2 with TRBJ1-5, with 7 bases that match TRBD1. The CDR3 extends over 14 amino acids. The ends lost 4 bases at V and 5 bases at J; junction bases unmatched: 5. Germline assignment: CDR1 WSHSY and CDR2 SAAADI. CDR3 sequence (DNA): TGCGCCAGCAGTGGGGGGACAGTCGATCAGCCCCAGCATTTT. Translation gives CASSGGTVDQPQHF.

The chain combines TRBV27 with TRBJ2-7, with 8 nucleotides matching TRBD2. The germline V gene encodes CDR1 MNHEY and CDR2 SMNVEV (reference sequence). The CDR3 covers 14 residues. V was pared by 5 bases and J by 3 bases, with 6 bases of the junction left unmatched. The CDR3 DNA sequence: TGTGCCAGCAGTCCAGCGGGAGTAATCTACGAGCAGTACTTC. This codes for CASSPAGVIYEQYF.

Regarding this clone: Since no conserved phenylalanine or tryptophan closes the CDR3, a read error is the likely cause. The limits of the CDR3 on the DNA are not certain, so only TCRdb's listed CDR3 is given. The chain couples TRBV6-5 to TRBJ2-7; the D call TRBD2 from the table was never checked on the DNA. The CDR3 numbers 11 amino acids, ends counted. Germline V CDR1 and CDR2: MNHEY, SVGAGI. The CDR3 spells CASSYPGLAIL.

The chain couples TRBV7-9 to TRBJ2-7; D assignment may be TRBD1 or TRBD2 (5 bases each). CDR1 and CDR2 (germline): SEHNR, FQNEAQ (reference sequence). V gave up 1 base and J gave up 6 bases, with 22 bases separating them. The CDR3 spans 17 residues. The CDR3 coding sequence is TGTGCCAGCAGCTTAGAAACCCGTATAAGGGGAGAGGGCGAGCAGTACTTC. Translation: CASSLETRIRGEGEQYF.

This chain uses TRBV27 with TRBJ2-3; no clear D. V was pared by 4 bases and J by 1 base, with 12 bases between. CDR3 length equals 15 residues. Germline-derived CDR1 and CDR2 are MNHEY and SMNVEV (reference sequence). The CDR3 region has the DNA TGTGCCAGCAGTTGGCTGACCAAACGCACAGATACGCAGTATTTT. This encodes CASSWLTKRTDTQYF.

This chain connects TRBV19 to TRBJ2-7, with 10 bases that match TRBD1. CDR3 length: 13 residues. Germline V CDR1 and CDR2: LNHDA, SQIVND (reference sequence). With 9 bases clipped from V and 5 bases from J, the junction kept 7 bases outside the gene matches. CDR3 nucleotides: TGTGCCAGCCGGGACAGGGGTACCGACGAGCAGTACTTC. Translated, it gives CASRDRGTDEQYF.

The genes are TRBV5-1 and TRBJ1-1; D call uncertain. Germline values: CDR1 SGHRS, CDR2 YFSETQ. V lost 0 bases to trimming and J lost 5 bases, with 5 bases between them. The length of the CDR3 is 12 residues. DNA for the CDR3: TGCGCCAGCAGCTTGGTAGAGACTGAAGCTTTCTTT. It codes for CASSLVETEAFF.

Here the CDR3 DNA reads TGTGCCAGCTCACCACGGGGGAAGCAGTTCTTC. Translation: CASSPRGKQFF. The chain uses TRBV18 and TRBJ2-1, with D possibly being TRBD1 or TRBD2 (5 bases each). This CDR3 is built from 11 residues. V was pared by 1 base and J by 11 bases, with 6 bases between. CDR1 KGHSH and CDR2 LQKENI come from the germline V gene.

The rearrangement joins TRBV6-1 to TRBJ1-6; the D is unclear. This CDR3 region has 16 residues. The V gene's germline CDR1 is MNHNS and CDR2 SASEGT. Trimming removed 3 bases at V and 0 bases at J, with 9 bases between. CDR3 coding DNA: TGTGCCAGCAGTGATGCCCCTTACTCCTATAATTCACCCCTCCACTTT. Translated, it gives CASSDAPYSYNSPLHF.

The J gene is TRBJ1-1, the V gene TRBV18; D not resolved. Germline loops: CDR1 KGHSH, CDR2 LQKENI. The CDR3 sequence is 15 residues long. V lost 2 bases, J lost 4 bases, and 14 bases lay in between. In DNA form, the CDR3 reads TGTGCCAGCTCACCAAGGCAGGCTGAAGGCACTGAAGCTTTCTTT. It is translated as CASSPRQAEGTEAFF.